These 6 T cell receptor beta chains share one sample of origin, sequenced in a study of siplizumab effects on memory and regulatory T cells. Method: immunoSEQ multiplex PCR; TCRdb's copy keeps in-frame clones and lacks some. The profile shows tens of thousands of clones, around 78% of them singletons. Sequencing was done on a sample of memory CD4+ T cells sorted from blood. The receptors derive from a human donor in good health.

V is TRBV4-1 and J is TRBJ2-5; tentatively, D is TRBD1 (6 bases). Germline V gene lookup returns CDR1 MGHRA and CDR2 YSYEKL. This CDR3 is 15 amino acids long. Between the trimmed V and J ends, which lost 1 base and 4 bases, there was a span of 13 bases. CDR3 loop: CASSQAPGHSETQYF. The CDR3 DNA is TGCGCCAGCAGCCAAGCCCCGGGACACTCAGAGACCCAGTACTTC.

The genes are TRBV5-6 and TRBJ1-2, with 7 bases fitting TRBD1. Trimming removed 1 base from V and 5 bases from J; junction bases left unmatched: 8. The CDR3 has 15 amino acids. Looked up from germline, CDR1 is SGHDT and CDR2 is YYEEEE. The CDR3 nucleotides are TGTGCCAGCAGCTTGTTAACGGGACAGAGTTATGGCTACACCTTC. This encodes CASSLLTGQSYGYTF.

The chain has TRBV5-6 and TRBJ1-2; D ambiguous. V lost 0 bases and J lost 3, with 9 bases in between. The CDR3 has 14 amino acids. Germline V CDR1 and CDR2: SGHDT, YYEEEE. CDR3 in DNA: TGTGCCAGCAGCTTGGGGCAATGGGACTATGGCTACACCTTC. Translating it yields CASSLGQWDYGYTF.

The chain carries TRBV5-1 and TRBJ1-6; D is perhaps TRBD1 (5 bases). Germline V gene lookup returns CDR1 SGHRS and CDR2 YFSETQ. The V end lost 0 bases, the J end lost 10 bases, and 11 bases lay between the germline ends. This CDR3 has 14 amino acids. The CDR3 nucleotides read TGCGCCAGCAGCTTGGTTCAGGGAGGATCACCCCTCCACTTT. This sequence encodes CASSLVQGGSPLHF.

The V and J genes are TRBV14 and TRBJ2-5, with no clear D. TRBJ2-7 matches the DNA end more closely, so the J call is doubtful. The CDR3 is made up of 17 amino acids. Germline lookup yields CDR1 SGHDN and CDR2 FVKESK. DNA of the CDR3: TGTGCCAGCAGCCAAGATCTTTCCCCAGGCTACTCCTACGAGCAGTACTTC. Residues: CASSQDLSPGYSYEQYF.

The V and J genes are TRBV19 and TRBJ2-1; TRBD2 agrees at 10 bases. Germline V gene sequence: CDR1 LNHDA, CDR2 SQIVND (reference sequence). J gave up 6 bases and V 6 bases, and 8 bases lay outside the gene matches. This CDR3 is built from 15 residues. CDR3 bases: TGTGCCAGTAGCACCGGGACTAGCGCCTTCAATGAGCAGTTCTTC. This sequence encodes CASSTGTSAFNEQFF.